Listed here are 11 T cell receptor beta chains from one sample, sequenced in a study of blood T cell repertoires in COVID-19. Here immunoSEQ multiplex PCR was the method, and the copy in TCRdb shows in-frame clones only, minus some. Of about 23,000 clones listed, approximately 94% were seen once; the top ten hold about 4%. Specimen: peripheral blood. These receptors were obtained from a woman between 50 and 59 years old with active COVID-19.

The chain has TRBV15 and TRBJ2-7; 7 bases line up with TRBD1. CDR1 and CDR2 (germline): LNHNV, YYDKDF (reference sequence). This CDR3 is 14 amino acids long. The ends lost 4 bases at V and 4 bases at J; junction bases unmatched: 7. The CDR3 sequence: CATSKGDSLYEQYF. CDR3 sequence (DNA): TGTGCCACCAGCAAAGGGGACAGTCTGTACGAGCAGTACTTC.

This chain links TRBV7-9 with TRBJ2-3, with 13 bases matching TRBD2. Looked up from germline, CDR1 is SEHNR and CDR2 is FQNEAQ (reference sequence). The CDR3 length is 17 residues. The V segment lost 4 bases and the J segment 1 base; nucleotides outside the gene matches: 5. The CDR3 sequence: CASSSSGTSGGTDTQYF. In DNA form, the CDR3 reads TGTGCCAGCAGCTCTTCCGGGACTAGCGGGGGCACAGATACGCAGTATTTT. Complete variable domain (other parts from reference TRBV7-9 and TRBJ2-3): DTGVSQNPRHKITKRGQNVTFRCDPISEHNRLYWYRQTLGQGPEFLTYFQNEAQLEKSRLLSDRFSAERPKGSFSTLEIQRTEQGDSAMYLCASSSSGTSGGTDTQYFGPGTRLTVL.

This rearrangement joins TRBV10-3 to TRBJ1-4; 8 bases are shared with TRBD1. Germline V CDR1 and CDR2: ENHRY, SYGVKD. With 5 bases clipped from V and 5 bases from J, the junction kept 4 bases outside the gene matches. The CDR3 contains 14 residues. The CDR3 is CAISQGARNEKLFF. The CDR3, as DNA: TGTGCCATCAGTCAGGGGGCACGAAATGAAAAACTGTTTTTT.

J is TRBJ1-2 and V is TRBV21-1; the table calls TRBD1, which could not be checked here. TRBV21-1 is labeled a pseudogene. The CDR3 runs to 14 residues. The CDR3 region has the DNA TGTGCCAGGGTAAAGGGGCAGTTTAACTATGGCTACACCTTC. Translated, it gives CARVKGQFNYGYTF.

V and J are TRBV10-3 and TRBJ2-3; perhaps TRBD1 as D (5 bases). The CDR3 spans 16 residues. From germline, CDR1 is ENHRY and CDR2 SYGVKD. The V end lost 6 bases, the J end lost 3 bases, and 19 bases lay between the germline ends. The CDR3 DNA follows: TGTGCCATCAGGTCGTTTGGGGCAGCGATGACAGATACGCAGTATTTT. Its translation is CAIRSFGAAMTDTQYF.

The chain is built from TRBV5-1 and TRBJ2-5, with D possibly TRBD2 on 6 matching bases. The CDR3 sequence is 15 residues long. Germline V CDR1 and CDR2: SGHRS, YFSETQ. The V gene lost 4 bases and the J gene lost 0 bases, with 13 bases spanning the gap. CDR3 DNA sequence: TGCGCCAGCAGCCCACCTAGCGTTTACCAAGAGACCCAGTACTTC. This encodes CASSPPSVYQETQYF.

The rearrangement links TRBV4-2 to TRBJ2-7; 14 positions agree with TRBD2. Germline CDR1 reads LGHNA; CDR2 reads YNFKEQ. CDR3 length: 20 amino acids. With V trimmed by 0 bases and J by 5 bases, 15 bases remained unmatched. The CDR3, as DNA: TGTGCCAGCAGCCAAGAAGGCTACTTCGGGACTAGCGGGAGAAGGAACGAGCAGTACTTC. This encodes CASSQEGYFGTSGRRNEQYF.

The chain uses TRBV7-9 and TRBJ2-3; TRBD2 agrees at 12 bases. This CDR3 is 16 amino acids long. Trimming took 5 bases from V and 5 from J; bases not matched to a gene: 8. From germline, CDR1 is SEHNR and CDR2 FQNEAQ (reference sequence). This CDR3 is CASSPLAGGFLDTQYF. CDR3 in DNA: TGTGCCAGCAGCCCTCTAGCGGGAGGGTTCCTAGATACGCAGTATTTT.

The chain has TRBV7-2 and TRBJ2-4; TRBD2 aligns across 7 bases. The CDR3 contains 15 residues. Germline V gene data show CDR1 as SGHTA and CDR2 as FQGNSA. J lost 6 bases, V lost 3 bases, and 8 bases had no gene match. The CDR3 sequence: CASSLSWGGGNIQYF. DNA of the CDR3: TGTGCCAGCAGCTTGTCGTGGGGGGGTGGAAACATTCAGTACTTC.

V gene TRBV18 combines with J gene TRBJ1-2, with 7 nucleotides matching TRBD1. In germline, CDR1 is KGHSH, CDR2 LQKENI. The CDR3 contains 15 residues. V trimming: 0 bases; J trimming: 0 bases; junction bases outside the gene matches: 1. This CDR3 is CASSPPGQPNYGYTF. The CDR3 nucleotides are TGTGCCAGCTCACCACCGGGACAGCCTAACTATGGCTACACCTTC.

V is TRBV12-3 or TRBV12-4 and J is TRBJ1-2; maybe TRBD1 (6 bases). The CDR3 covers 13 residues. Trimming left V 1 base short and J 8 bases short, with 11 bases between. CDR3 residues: CASSLGDKYGYTF. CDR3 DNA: TGTGCCAGCAGTTTAGGGGACAAGTACGGCTACACCTTC.